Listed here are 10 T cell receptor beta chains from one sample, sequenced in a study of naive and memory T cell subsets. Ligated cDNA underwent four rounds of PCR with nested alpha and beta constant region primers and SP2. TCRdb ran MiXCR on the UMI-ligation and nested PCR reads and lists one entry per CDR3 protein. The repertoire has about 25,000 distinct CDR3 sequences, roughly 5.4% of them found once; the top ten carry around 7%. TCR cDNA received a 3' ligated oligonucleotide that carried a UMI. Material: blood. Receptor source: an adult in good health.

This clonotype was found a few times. The CDR3 DNA reads TGTGCCAGTAGTACGCCCCCGGGACAGGGACTCTATGGCTACACCTTC. As protein: CASSTPPGQGLYGYTF. This sequence joins TRBV19 and TRBJ1-2, with TRBD1 identical over 9 bases. The CDR3 contains 16 residues. Looked up from germline, CDR1 is LNHDA and CDR2 is SQIVND (reference sequence). V gave up 4 bases and J gave up 4 bases; unmatched junction bases: 10.

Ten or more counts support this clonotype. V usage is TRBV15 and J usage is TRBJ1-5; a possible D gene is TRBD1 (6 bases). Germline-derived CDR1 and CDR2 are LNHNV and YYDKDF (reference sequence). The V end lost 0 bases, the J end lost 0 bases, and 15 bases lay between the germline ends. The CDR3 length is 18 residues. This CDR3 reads CATSREPAWDNSNQPQHF. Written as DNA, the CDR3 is TGTGCCACCAGCAGAGAACCCGCATGGGACAATAGCAATCAGCCCCAGCATTTT.

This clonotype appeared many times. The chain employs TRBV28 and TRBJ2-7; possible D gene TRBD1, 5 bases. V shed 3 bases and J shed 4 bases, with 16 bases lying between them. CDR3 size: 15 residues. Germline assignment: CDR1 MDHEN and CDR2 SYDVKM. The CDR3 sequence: CASSFTGSLGYEQYF. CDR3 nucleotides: TGTGCCAGCAGTTTTACAGGTTCCCTCGGGTACGAGCAGTACTTC.

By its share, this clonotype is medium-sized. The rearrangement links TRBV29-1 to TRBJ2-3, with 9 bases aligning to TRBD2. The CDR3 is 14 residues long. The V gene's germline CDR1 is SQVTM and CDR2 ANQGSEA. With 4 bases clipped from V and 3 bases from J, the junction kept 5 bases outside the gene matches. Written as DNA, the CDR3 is TGCAGCGTTGCGGGACTAGCTGGGACAGATACGCAGTATTTT. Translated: CSVAGLAGTDTQYF.

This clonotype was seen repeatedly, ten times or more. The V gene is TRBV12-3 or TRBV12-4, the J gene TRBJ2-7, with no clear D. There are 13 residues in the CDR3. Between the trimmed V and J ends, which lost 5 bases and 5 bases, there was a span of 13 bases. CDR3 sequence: CASSLLDSNEQYF. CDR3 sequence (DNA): TGTGCCAGCAGTCTCTTGGATTCCAACGAGCAGTACTTC.

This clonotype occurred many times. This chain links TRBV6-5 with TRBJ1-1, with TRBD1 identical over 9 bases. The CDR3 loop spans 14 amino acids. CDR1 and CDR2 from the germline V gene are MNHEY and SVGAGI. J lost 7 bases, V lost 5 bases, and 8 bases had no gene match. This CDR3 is CASSIPGQGDEAFF. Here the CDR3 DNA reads TGTGCCAGCAGTATTCCGGGACAGGGTGATGAAGCTTTCTTT.

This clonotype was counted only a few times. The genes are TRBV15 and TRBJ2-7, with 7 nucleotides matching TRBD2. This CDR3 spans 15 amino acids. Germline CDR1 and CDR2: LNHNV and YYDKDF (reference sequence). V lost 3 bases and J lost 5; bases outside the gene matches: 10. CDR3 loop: CATSRLMGGVNEQYF. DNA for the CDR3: TGTGCCACCAGCAGGTTGATGGGGGGGGTGAACGAGCAGTACTTC.

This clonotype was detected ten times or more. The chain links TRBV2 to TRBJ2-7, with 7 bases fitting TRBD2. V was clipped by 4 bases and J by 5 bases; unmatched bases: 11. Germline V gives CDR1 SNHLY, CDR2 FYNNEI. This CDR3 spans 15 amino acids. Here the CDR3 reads CASSVGGSIFHEQYF. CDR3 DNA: TGTGCCAGCAGTGTGGGCGGGAGTATCTTCCACGAGCAGTACTTC.

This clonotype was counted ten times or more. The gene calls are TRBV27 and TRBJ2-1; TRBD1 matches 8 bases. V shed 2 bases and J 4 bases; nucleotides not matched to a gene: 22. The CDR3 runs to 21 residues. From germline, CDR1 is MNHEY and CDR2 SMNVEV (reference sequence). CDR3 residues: CASSLHRTGILGLLPYNEQFF. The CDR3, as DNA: TGTGCCAGCAGTTTACACCGGACAGGGATACTTGGGTTACTTCCTTACAATGAGCAGTTCTTC.

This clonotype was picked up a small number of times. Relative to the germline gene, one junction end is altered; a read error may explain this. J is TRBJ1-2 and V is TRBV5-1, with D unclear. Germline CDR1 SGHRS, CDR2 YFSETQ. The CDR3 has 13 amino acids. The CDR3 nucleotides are TGCGCCAGCAGTTTGGAGGGCCACTATGGCTACACCTTC. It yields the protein CASSLEGHYGYTF.